The sequence of this T cell receptor (beta chain) was determined in a study of siplizumab effects on memory and regulatory T cells. Note on this clone: Its antigen is as yet unknown.

Unmatched junction bases numbered 10, after V lost 4 bases and J lost 6 bases. Germline loops: CDR1 SGHNT, CDR2 YYREEE (reference sequence). This CDR3 contains 16 residues. Findings and limits, study-wide: For siplizumab cultures, the suppressive function of their proliferating Tregs was not confirmed.

Only in-frame clones appear in the TCRdb table, and some are missing; sequencing was by immunoSEQ multiplex PCR. The table has fewer than 60,000 clones, 93% seen once; the top ten hold more than 15%. Sequencing input: CD8+ T cells sorted from blood. V and J are TRBV5-4 and TRBJ2-5, with 12 bases that match TRBD1. This TCR derives from a human donor in good health. The CDR3: CASSPSAGDRGQTQYF. The CDR3 DNA reads as TGTGCCAGCAGCCCTTCGGCAGGGGACAGGGGGCAGACCCAGTACTTC. Looking up the rest from reference TRBV5-4 and TRBJ2-5 gives the full variable domain: ETGVTQSPTHLIKTRGQQVTLRCSSQSGHNTVSWYQQALGQGPQFIFQYYREEENGRGNFPPRFSGLQFPNYSSELNVNALELDDSALYLCASSPSAGDRGQTQYFGPGTRLLVL.